The 5 T cell receptor beta chains below all came from one sample that was sequenced in a study of blood T cell repertoires in COVID-19. Some clones are missing from TCRdb's copy, which holds only in-frame ones; the method was immunoSEQ multiplex PCR. The repertoire consists of 88,000 or so clones, with approximately 90% occurring once and the leading ten covering about 2%. The sample consisted of peripheral blood. The receptors shown here come from a man between 45 and 60 years old with acute or convalescent COVID-19.

The chain is built from TRBV28 and TRBJ1-5, with D possibly matching TRBD1 (5 bases). Germline assignment: CDR1 MDHEN and CDR2 SYDVKM. V gave up 8 bases and J gave up 3 bases, with 17 bases separating them. This CDR3 contains 15 residues. CDR3 amino acids: CASRGADVLNQPQHF. CDR3 DNA: TGTGCCAGCCGCGGGGCAGACGTTCTCAATCAGCCCCAGCATTTT. The complete variable domain, with remaining parts taken from reference TRBV28 and TRBJ1-5, reads DVKVTQSSRYLVKRTGEKVFLECVQDMDHENMFWYRQDPGLGLRLIYFSYDVKMKEKGDIPEGYSVSREKKERFSLILESASTNQTSMYLCASRGADVLNQPQHFGDGTRLSIL.

J is TRBJ1-3 and V is TRBV27; D unclear. V lost 5 bases and J 4 bases, leaving 24 bases between the germline ends. Germline V gives CDR1 MNHEY, CDR2 SMNVEV (reference sequence). This CDR3 spans 18 amino acids. In DNA form, the CDR3 reads TGTGCCAGCAGTCCCAATTTCGGGTCCCCCTCCCCGGGAAACACCATATATTTT. Protein: CASSPNFGSPSPGNTIYF.

The rearrangement joins TRBV27 to TRBJ1-2, with TRBD1 as a possible D gene (5 bases). Per the germline V gene, CDR1 is MNHEY and CDR2 is SMNVEV (reference sequence). Trimming pared 4 bases from V and 7 bases from J, leaving 13 bases between. CDR3 size: 13 residues. CDR3 sequence reads: CASSSSGISGYTF. CDR3 DNA: TGTGCCAGCAGTTCCTCAGGGATTTCTGGCTACACCTTC.

This clone was seen just once. J is TRBJ2-1 and V is TRBV3-1 (or the pseudogene TRBV3-2), with 13 bases fitting TRBD2. This CDR3 is 19 amino acids long. The ends lost 0 bases at V and 0 bases at J; junction bases unmatched: 5. Germline V lookup: CDR1 LGHDT, CDR2 YNNKEL (reference sequence). The CDR3 DNA is TGTGCCAGCAGCCAAGAGACTAGCGGGAGGCAACGCTCCTACAATGAGCAGTTCTTC. Amino acid sequence: CASSQETSGRQRSYNEQFF.

The chain employs TRBV7-3 and TRBJ2-3; 7 positions agree with TRBD1. This CDR3 is 14 amino acids long. Germline values: CDR1 SGHTA, CDR2 FQGTGA. Trimming at V came to 5 bases and at J to 6 bases, leaving 8 bases not matched to a gene. The CDR3 nucleotides read TGTGCCAGCAGCCCATGGGACAGATGGGATACGCAGTATTTT. Translating it yields CASSPWDRWDTQYF.